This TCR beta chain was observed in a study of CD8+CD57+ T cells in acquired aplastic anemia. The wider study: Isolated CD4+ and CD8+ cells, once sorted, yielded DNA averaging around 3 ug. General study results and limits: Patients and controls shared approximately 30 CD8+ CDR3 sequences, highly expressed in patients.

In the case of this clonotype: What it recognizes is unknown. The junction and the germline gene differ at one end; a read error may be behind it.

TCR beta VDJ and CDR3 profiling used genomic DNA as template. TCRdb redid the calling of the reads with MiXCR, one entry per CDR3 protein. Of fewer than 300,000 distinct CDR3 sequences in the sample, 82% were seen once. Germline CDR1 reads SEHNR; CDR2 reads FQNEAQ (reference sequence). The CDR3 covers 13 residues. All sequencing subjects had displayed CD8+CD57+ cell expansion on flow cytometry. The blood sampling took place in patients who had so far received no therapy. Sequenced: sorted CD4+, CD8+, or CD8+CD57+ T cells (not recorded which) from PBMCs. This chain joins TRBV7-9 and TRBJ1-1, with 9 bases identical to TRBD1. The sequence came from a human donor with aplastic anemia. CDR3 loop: CASNDRGNTGELF. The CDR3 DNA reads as TGTGCCAGCAACGACAGGGGGAACACCGGGGAGCTCTTT.